These 25 T cell receptor beta chains came from one sample sequenced in a study of patients and donors after allogeneic stem cell transplantation. TCRdb ran MiXCR on the RT-PCR reads and lists one entry per CDR3 protein. The sample yields 95,000 to 120,000 distinct CDR3 sequences, approximately 40% seen once. Sequencing was carried out using blood, either unsorted or a sorted T cell fraction (not recorded which). Every receptor here comes from a human donor who was either an allogeneic HSCT recipient or a stem cell or donor lymphocyte infusion donor (not recorded which). It is not recorded whose cells these are; they may come from a transplant donor.

Only a few counts were recorded for this clonotype. The V gene is TRBV25-1, the J gene TRBJ2-7; TRBD2 is a possible D gene (5 bases). The CDR3 consists of 14 residues. CDR1 MGHDK and CDR2 SYGVNS come from the germline V gene. V was trimmed by 4 bases and J by 3 bases, leaving 13 bases between them. The CDR3 DNA follows: TGTGCCAGCAGTGGGACTCCTGGCTTCTACGAGCAGTACTTC. This sequence encodes CASSGTPGFYEQYF.

This clonotype was counted a few times. V usage is TRBV12-3 or TRBV12-4 and J usage is TRBJ2-1; 8 positions match TRBD2. The J segment lost 8 bases and the V segment lost 4 bases, leaving 7 bases of the junction unmatched. This CDR3 comprises 14 residues. The CDR3 region is CASSYREGRDEQFF. Here the CDR3 DNA reads TGTGCCAGCAGTTACCGGGAGGGCCGTGATGAGCAGTTCTTC.

This chain joins TRBV25-1 and TRBJ1-4; 7 bases are shared with TRBD1. V lost 3 bases to trimming and J lost 7 bases; unmatched junction nucleotides: 8. The germline V gene encodes CDR1 MGHDK and CDR2 SYGVNS. The CDR3 totals 15 residues. CDR3 sequence reads: CASSDDDRAGEKLFF. DNA for the CDR3: TGTGCCAGCAGTGACGACGACAGGGCGGGTGAAAAACTGTTTTTT.

The chain recombines TRBV11-1 with TRBJ2-1; no clear D. Looked up from germline, CDR1 is SGHAT and CDR2 is FQDESV (reference sequence). The CDR3 has 15 residues. V was shortened by 4 bases and J by 5 bases, with 15 bases between the two germline ends. CDR3 nucleotides: TGTGCCAGCAGCTACGACCCGACCGGCCACAATGAGCAGTTCTTC. Translation: CASSYDPTGHNEQFF.

This clonotype occurred a few times. The chain is built from TRBV6-5 and TRBJ1-5, with D unresolved. The CDR3 has 16 residues. Germline lookup yields CDR1 MNHEY and CDR2 SVGAGI. V lost 6 bases and J lost 0, with 15 bases in between. The CDR3 DNA reads TGTGCCAGCAGCCCCCTCTCGGGGAATAGCAATCAGCCCCAGCATTTT. It specifies CASSPLSGNSNQPQHF.

The gene calls are TRBV20-1 and TRBJ2-3; 8 positions match TRBD1. The V segment lost 2 bases and the J segment 6 bases; nucleotides outside the gene matches: 4. Germline V lookup: CDR1 DFQATT, CDR2 SNEGSKA (reference sequence). This CDR3 is built from 13 residues. The CDR3 loop is CSARQGAADTQYF. The CDR3 DNA is TGCAGTGCTAGACAGGGGGCTGCGGATACGCAGTATTTT.

The chain carries TRBV12-3 or TRBV12-4 and TRBJ1-5; unclear D gene. The germline V and J ends were trimmed by 4 bases and 3 bases, with 4 bases remaining between them. This CDR3 region has 12 residues. CDR3 nucleotides: TGTGCCAGCAGTTGGATCAATCAGCCCCAGCATTTT. Translating it yields CASSWINQPQHF.

This clonotype was recorded a few times. The rearrangement joins TRBV5-1 to TRBJ1-6, with unresolved D. Between the trimmed V and J ends, which lost 0 bases and 0 bases, there was a span of 10 bases. The length of the CDR3 is 17 residues. Looked up from germline, CDR1 is SGHRS and CDR2 is YFSETQ. CDR3 nucleotides: TGCGCCAGCAGCTTGGACGCCCTTATCTCCTATAATTCACCCCTCCACTTT. Protein product: CASSLDALISYNSPLHF.

In this sample, this clonotype turned up many times. This chain links TRBV7-9 with TRBJ2-5; D is unresolved. The V end lost 1 base, the J end lost 2 bases, and 20 bases lay between the germline ends. CDR1 and CDR2 (germline): SEHNR, FQNEAQ (reference sequence). This CDR3 is built from 18 residues. CDR3 sequence: CASSLVGRPIVNQETQYF. In nucleotides, the CDR3 is TGTGCCAGCAGCTTAGTCGGTCGGCCAATCGTAAATCAAGAGACCCAGTACTTC. The variable domain in full, completed from reference TRBV7-9 and TRBJ2-5, reads DTGVSQNPRHKITKRGQNVTFRCDPISEHNRLYWYRQTLGQGPEFLTYFQNEAQLEKSRLLSDRFSAERPKGSFSTLEIQRTEQGDSAMYLCASSLVGRPIVNQETQYFGPGTRLLVL.

The chain couples TRBV20-1 to TRBJ1-1, with D hard to call. Trimming stripped 5 bases from V and 1 base from J, with 14 bases between. Germline V gene data show CDR1 as DFQATT and CDR2 as SNEGSKA (reference sequence). The CDR3 consists of 14 residues. CDR3 sequence (DNA): TGCAGTGCTTGCCCACCGACCACGAACACTGAAGCTTTCTTT. It translates to CSACPPTTNTEAFF.

The chain combines TRBV12-3 or TRBV12-4 with TRBJ2-7; TRBD1 might be the D (6 bases). The germline V and J ends were trimmed by 0 bases and 4 bases, with 10 bases remaining between them. The CDR3 is made up of 14 amino acids. The DNA for the CDR3 is TGTGCCAGCAGTTTAGCGCTCACAGGGTACGAGCAGTACTTC. The encoded protein is CASSLALTGYEQYF.

The chain recombines TRBV15 with TRBJ1-5; 9 bases agree with TRBD1. The ends lost 11 bases at V and 10 bases at J; junction bases unmatched: 9. CDR1 LNHNV and CDR2 YYDKDF come from the germline V gene (reference sequence). There are 12 residues in the CDR3. The CDR3 DNA reads TGTGCCGCAGGACAGGGGAATCCCCCCCAGCATTTT. Its protein product is CAAGQGNPPQHF.

This chain joins TRBV3-1 and TRBJ2-7; D is unclear. The CDR3 spans 14 residues. V was clipped by 1 base and J by 0 bases, with 7 bases between them. Per germline, CDR1 LGHDT and CDR2 YNNKEL (reference sequence). CDR3 coding DNA: TGTGCCAGCAGCCAAGTCCGGGCCTCCTACGAGCAGTACTTC. Its protein product is CASSQVRASYEQYF.

The table lists this clonotype with a few counts. The CDR3 coding sequence is TGCAGTGCTAGACGACTGACTAGCGGGAGTGACATTCAGTACTTC. Its protein product is CSARRLTSGSDIQYF. This chain uses TRBV20-1 with TRBJ2-4, with TRBD2 identical over 12 bases. With V trimmed by 2 bases and J by 8 bases, 7 bases remained unmatched. The CDR3 runs 15 residues. Germline V lookup: CDR1 DFQATT, CDR2 SNEGSKA (reference sequence).

In nucleotides, the CDR3 is TGTGCCAGCTCACCACTCTGGGGGAGCCACAATGAGCAGTTCTTC. This codes for CASSPLWGSHNEQFF. The chain employs TRBV18 and TRBJ2-1; D assignment may be TRBD1 or TRBD2 (5 bases each). Germline V CDR1 and CDR2: KGHSH, LQKENI. This CDR3 region has 15 residues. Trimming took off 1 base at V and 5 bases at J, with 12 bases between the two ends.

About this clonotype itself: As the CDR3 is not closed by the conserved phenylalanine or tryptophan, this likely results from a read error. V usage is TRBV28 and J usage is TRBJ2-1; 8 positions agree with TRBD2. V lost 5 bases to trimming and J lost 4 bases; unmatched junction nucleotides: 10. Germline lookup yields CDR1 MDHEN and CDR2 SYDVKM. The CDR3 is made up of 16 amino acids. Here the CDR3 reads CASSPATSGHYNEQFY. CDR3 DNA sequence: TGTGCCAGCAGTCCCGCAACTAGCGGTCATTACAATGAGCAGTTCTAC.

This clonotype showed up just a few times. CDR3 sequence reads: CASSSKGSGTEAFF. The CDR3 DNA reads as TGTGCCAGCAGCTCTAAGGGATCGGGAACTGAAGCTTTCTTT. V and J are TRBV6-6 and TRBJ1-1; D is uncertain. CDR3 length equals 14 residues. Germline CDR1 and CDR2: MNHNY and SVGAGI (reference sequence). The V and J ends lost 6 bases and 5 bases respectively, with 16 bases between them.

This clonotype has only a few counts. The chain joins TRBV29-1 to TRBJ1-1; D is unresolved. Germline-derived CDR1 and CDR2 are SQVTM and ANQGSEA. Trimming removed 3 bases from V and 1 base from J, with 15 bases in between. CDR3 length: 15 residues. The CDR3 DNA sequence: TGCAGCGTTGACCCACGGGCTGCGGGGAACACTGAAGCTTTCTTT. Amino acids: CSVDPRAAGNTEAFF. The entire variable domain, with the rest obtained from reference TRBV29-1 and TRBJ1-1, is as follows: SAVISQKPSRDICQRGTSLTIQCQVDSQVTMMFWYRQQPGQSLTLIATANQGSEATYESGFVIDKFPISRPNLTFSTLTVSNMSPEDSSIYLCSVDPRAAGNTEAFFGQGTRLTVV.

V and J are TRBV7-2 and TRBJ2-3, with 7 bases matching TRBD2. This CDR3 is built from 19 residues. Germline V gene data show CDR1 as SGHTA and CDR2 as FQGNSA. Germline trimming cut 3 bases from V and 2 bases from J; bases unmatched to any gene: 17. The CDR3, as DNA: TGTGCCAGCAGCTTGCGACGGGGCGGGAGAGAGGCATCCACAGATACGCAGTATTTT. As protein: CASSLRRGGREASTDTQYF.

The J gene is TRBJ2-3, the V gene TRBV21-1; the table names TRBD2, a call not compared with the DNA. TRBV21-1 is a known pseudogene. The CDR3 covers 17 residues. As DNA, the CDR3 is TGTGCCAGCAGCGCGTGCCCCAGCGGGAGGGCCTGGGATACGCAGTATTTT. Protein sequence: CASSACPSGRAWDTQYF.

The sample holds a few counts of this clonotype. The V gene is TRBV12-3 or TRBV12-4, the J gene TRBJ2-2, with D unresolved. With 3 bases removed from V and 4 bases from J, the gap between germline ends came to 6 bases. The CDR3 spans 13 residues. This chain's CDR3 is CASSFRGTGELFF. The CDR3 DNA is TGTGCCAGCAGTTTTAGAGGCACCGGGGAGCTGTTTTTT.

This clonotype has just a few counts. The chain combines TRBV10-3 with TRBJ1-1, with D possibly matching TRBD1 (5 bases). The CDR3 is made up of 15 amino acids. V was pared by 0 bases and J by 8 bases, with 16 bases between. CDR1 ENHRY and CDR2 SYGVKD come from the germline V gene. The DNA for the CDR3 is TGTGCCATCAGTGAGTCTTCCGGGACCCGCGTCGAAGCTTTCTTT. It is translated as CAISESSGTRVEAFF.

The chain links TRBV6-2 or TRBV6-3 to TRBJ1-2, with 7 bases matching TRBD1. The CDR3 consists of 13 residues. V lost 10 bases to trimming and J lost 1 base; unmatched junction nucleotides: 6. Germline-derived CDR1 and CDR2 are MNHEY and SVGEGT. CDR3 amino acids: CATRDRVNYGYTF. CDR3 in DNA: TGTGCCACCCGGGACAGAGTTAACTATGGCTACACCTTC.

The J gene is TRBJ1-5, the V gene TRBV20-1; D not certain. This CDR3 comprises 14 residues. CDR1 DFQATT and CDR2 SNEGSKA come from the germline V gene (reference sequence). V dropped 1 base and J dropped 6 bases, with 13 bases sitting between them. CDR3 protein: CSARGLVEGQPQHF. CDR3 nucleotide sequence: TGCAGTGCTAGAGGTTTAGTAGAGGGTCAGCCCCAGCATTTT.

This clonotype was counted between two and nine times. This sequence joins TRBV20-1 and TRBJ2-7; TRBD1 might be the D (5 bases). This CDR3 region has 17 residues. CDR1 and CDR2 from the germline V gene are DFQATT and SNEGSKA (reference sequence). The germline V and J ends were trimmed by 0 bases and 0 bases, with 18 bases remaining between them. CDR3 sequence: CSARDTRRQMSSYEQYF. The DNA of the CDR3 is TGCAGTGCTAGAGATACCCGACGACAGATGAGCTCCTACGAGCAGTACTTC.